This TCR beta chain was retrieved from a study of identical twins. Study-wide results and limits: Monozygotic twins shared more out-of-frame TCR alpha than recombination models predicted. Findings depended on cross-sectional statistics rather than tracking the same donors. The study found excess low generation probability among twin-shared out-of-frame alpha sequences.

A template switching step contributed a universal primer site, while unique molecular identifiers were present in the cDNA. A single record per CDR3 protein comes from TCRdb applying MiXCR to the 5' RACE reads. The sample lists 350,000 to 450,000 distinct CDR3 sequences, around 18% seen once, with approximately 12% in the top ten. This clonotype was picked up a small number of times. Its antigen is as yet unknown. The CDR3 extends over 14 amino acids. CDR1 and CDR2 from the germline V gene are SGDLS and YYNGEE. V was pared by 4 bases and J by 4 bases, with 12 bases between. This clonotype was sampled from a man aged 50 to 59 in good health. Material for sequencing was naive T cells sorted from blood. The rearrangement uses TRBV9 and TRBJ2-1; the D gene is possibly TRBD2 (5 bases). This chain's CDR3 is CASSSQRQYNEQFF. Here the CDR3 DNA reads TGTGCCAGCAGCTCACAGCGGCAATACAATGAGCAGTTCTTC.